This TCR beta chain stems from a study of cytomegalovirus exposure and HLA in healthy donors. Use of 60 Vbeta and 13 Jbeta primers characterized the PCR. Sequencing was performed with immunoSEQ multiplex PCR; in TCRdb, only in-frame clones are kept and a portion is missing. Of under 200,000 clones listed, around 76% are singletons. Study-wide results and caveats: The classifier was said to identify cytomegalovirus status with high specificity and sensitivity. In a later analysis, V- and J-gene trimming of beta chains associated with a DCLRE1C missense variant, replicated independently.

Concerning this clone: Its antigen remains unidentified. An end of the junction differs from the germline gene, which may be a read error.

CDR3 size: 14 residues. Germline V CDR1 and CDR2: SQVTM, ANQGSEA. V usage is TRBV29-1 and J usage is TRBJ2-6, with D possibly being TRBD1 (5 bases). This receptor was taken from a man between 35 and 55 years old in good health and CMV-seronegative. The sequencing input was PBMCs. The chain's CDR3 is CSVSTGSGANGLTF. In nucleotides, the CDR3 is TGCAGCGTGAGTACAGGCTCTGGGGCCAACGGCCTGACTTTC.